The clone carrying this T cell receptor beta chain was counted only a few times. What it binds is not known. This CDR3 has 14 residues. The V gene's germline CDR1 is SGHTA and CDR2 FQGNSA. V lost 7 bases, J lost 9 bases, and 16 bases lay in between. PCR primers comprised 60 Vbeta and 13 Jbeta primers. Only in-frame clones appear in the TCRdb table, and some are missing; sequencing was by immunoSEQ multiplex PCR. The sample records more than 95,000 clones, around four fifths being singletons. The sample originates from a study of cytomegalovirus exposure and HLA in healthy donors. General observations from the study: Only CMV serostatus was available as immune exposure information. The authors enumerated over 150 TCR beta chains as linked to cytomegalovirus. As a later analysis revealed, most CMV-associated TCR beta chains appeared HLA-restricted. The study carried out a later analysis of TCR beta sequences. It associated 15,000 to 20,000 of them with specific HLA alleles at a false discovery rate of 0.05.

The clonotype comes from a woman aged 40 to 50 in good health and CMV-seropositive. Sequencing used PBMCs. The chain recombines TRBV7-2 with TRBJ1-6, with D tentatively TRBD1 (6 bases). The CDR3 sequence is CASTYGQGPSPLHF. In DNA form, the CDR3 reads TGTGCCAGCACATACGGGCAGGGGCCTTCACCCCTCCACTTT. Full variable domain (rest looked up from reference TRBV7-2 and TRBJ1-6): GAGVSQSPSNKVTEKGKDVELRCDPISGHTALYWYRQSLGQGLEFLIYFQGNSAPDKSGLPSDRFSAERTGGSVSTLTIQRTQQEDSAVYLCASTYGQGPSPLHFGNGTRLTVT.